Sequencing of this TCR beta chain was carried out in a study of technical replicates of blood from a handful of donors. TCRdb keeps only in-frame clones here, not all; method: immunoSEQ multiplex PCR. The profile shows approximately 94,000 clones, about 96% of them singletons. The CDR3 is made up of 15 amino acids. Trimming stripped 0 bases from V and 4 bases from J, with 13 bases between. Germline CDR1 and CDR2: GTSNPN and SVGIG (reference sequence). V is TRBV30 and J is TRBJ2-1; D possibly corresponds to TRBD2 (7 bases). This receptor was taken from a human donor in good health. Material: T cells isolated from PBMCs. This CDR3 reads CAWSVGAGAYNEQFF. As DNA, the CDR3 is TGTGCCTGGAGTGTGGGGGCGGGAGCTTACAATGAGCAGTTCTTC.